The 6 T cell receptor beta chains below were found in one sample sequenced in a study of blood T cell repertoires in COVID-19. Assay used: immunoSEQ multiplex PCR; TCRdb lists only in-frame clones, some missing. This sample has 140,000 or so clones, with around four fifths found just once. The sample was PBMCs or T cells enriched from blood (not recorded which). These receptors came from a woman aged 50 to 60 with acute COVID-19.

The chain links TRBV7-8 to TRBJ2-1; no reliable D call. V lost 5 bases and J lost 4, with 6 bases in between. The CDR3 covers 12 residues. CDR1 and CDR2 from the germline V gene are SGHVS and FQNEAQ. CDR3: CASSTPYNEQFF. In nucleotides, the CDR3 is TGTGCCAGCAGCACACCTTACAATGAGCAGTTCTTC.

The V gene is TRBV5-1, the J gene TRBJ2-7, with TRBD2 as a possible D gene (5 bases). The length of the CDR3 is 14 residues. The germline V gene has CDR1 SGHRS and CDR2 YFSETQ. Deletions cut 7 bases from V and 0 bases from J, with 14 bases between. The chain's CDR3 is CASQGGEGSYEQYF. CDR3 DNA: TGCGCCAGCCAAGGCGGCGAGGGCTCCTACGAGCAGTACTTC. Full variable domain (rest looked up from reference TRBV5-1 and TRBJ2-7): KAGVTQTPRYLIKTRGQQVTLSCSPISGHRSVSWYQQTPGQGLQFLFEYFSETQRNKGNFPGRFSGRQFSNSRSEMNVSTLELGDSALYLCASQGGEGSYEQYFGPGTRLTVT.

V usage is TRBV28 and J usage is TRBJ2-1; no clear D. The CDR3 loop spans 14 amino acids. Germline CDR1 and CDR2: MDHEN and SYDVKM. Trimming left V 6 bases short and J 8 bases short, with 17 bases between. CDR3: CASSTPGSRYEQFF. The CDR3 DNA follows: TGTGCCAGCAGCACCCCCGGGTCGAGGTATGAGCAGTTCTTC.

J is TRBJ1-5 and V is TRBV5-1; TRBD1 matches at 9 bases. Per germline, CDR1 SGHRS and CDR2 YFSETQ. The ends lost 1 base at V and 7 bases at J; junction bases unmatched: 6. The CDR3 has 15 residues. The chain's CDR3 is CASSLTGGKEQPQHF. DNA for the CDR3: TGCGCCAGCAGCTTGACAGGGGGCAAGGAACAGCCCCAGCATTTT.

The chain uses TRBV27 and TRBJ2-7; perhaps TRBD2 as D (7 bases). This CDR3 is built from 14 residues. The germline V gene has CDR1 MNHEY and CDR2 SMNVEV (reference sequence). With 2 bases removed from V and 6 bases from J, the gap between germline ends came to 14 bases. The CDR3 DNA follows: TGTGCCAGCAGTTTAAGGTGGGAGGGGGGCGAGCAGTACTTC. Amino acids: CASSLRWEGGEQYF.

CDR3 DNA: TGTGCCTGGAGTGTAAGGGGGCAGTTGGGGGCCGGGGAGCTGTTTTTT. Protein: CAWSVRGQLGAGELFF. The chain has TRBV30 and TRBJ2-2; TRBD1 matches at 7 bases. The CDR3 runs 16 residues. From germline, CDR1 is GTSNPN and CDR2 SVGIG (reference sequence). Trimming at V came to 0 bases and at J to 6 bases, leaving 10 bases not matched to a gene.